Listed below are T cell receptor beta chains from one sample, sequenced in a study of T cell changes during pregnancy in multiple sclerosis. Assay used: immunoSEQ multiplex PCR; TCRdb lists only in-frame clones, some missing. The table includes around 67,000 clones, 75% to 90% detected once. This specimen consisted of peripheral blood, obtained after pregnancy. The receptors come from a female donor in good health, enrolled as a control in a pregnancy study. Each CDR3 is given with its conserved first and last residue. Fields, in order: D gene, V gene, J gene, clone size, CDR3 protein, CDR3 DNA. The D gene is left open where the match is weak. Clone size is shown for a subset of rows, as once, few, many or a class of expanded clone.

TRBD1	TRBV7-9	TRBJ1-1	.	CASSLGRTGSTEAFF	TGTGCCAGCAGCTTAGGTCGGACAGGGAGTACCGAAGCTTTCTTT
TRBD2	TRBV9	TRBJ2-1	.	CAGASGRASNEQFF	TGTGCCGGGGCGAGCGGGAGGGCCTCCAATGAGCAGTTCTTC
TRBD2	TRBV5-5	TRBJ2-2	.	CASSLGGGGGTGELFF	TGTGCCAGCAGCTTGGGTGGCGGCGGGGGCACCGGGGAGCTGTTTTTT
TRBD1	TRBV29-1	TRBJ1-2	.	CSALTGGNSGYTF	TGCAGCGCCCTCACAGGGGGAAATAGTGGCTACACCTTC
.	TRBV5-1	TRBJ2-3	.	CASTLEGAPTDTQYF	TGCGCCAGCACCCTGGAGGGGGCCCCCACAGATACGCAGTATTTT
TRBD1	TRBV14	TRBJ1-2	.	CASSRPGGESYGYTF	TGTGCCAGCAGTAGACCAGGGGGCGAAAGCTATGGCTACACCTTC
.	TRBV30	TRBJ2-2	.	CACFLSAGELFF	TGTGCCTGTTTTCTTTCGGCCGGGGAGCTGTTTTTT
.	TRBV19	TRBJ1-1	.	CASSIGLSTTEAFF	TGTGCCAGTAGTATTGGGCTCTCCACCACTGAAGCTTTCTTT
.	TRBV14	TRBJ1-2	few	CASSQVYGGGIDGYTF	TGTGCCAGCAGCCAAGTTTATGGAGGTGGAATAGATGGCTACACCTTC
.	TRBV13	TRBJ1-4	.	CASSLGHAGRVEKLFF	TGTGCCAGCAGCTTAGGCCATGCAGGGAGGGTTGAAAAACTGTTTTTT
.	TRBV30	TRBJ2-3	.	CAWKGKSVRTDTQYF	TGTGCCTGGAAAGGAAAATCCGTGAGGACAGATACGCAGTATTTT
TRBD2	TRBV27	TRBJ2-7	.	CASTAVAGGPGEQYF	TGTGCCAGCACTGCCGTAGCGGGAGGGCCGGGAGAGCAGTACTTC
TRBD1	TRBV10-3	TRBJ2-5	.	CAISLGTGGWETQYF	TGTGCCATCAGCTTAGGGACAGGGGGCTGGGAGACCCAGTACTTC
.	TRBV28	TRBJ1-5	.	CASSDIPGQGPPNQPQHF	TGTGCCAGCAGTGATATACCGGGACAAGGGCCCCCTAATCAGCCCCAGCATTTT
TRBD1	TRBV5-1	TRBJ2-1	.	CASRAGTGLNEQFF	TGCGCCAGCAGGGCCGGGACAGGGCTCAATGAGCAGTTCTTC
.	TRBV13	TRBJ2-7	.	CASSSKTSYEQYF	TGTGCCAGCAGCTCCAAGACTTCCTACGAGCAGTACTTC
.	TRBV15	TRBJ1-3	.	CATSRDNGGRSGNTIYF	TGTGCCACCAGCAGAGATAACGGGGGTCGATCTGGAAACACCATATATTTT
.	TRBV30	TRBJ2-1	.	CAWMGLSSYNEQFF	TGTGCCTGGATGGGGCTCAGCTCCTACAATGAGCAGTTCTTC
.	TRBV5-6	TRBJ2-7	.	CASSGPEYEQYF	TGTGCCAGCAGCGGCCCTGAATACGAGCAGTACTTC
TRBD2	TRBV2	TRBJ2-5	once	CASRTGGPRETQYF	TGTGCCAGCAGGACGGGGGGGCCCCGAGAGACCCAGTACTTC
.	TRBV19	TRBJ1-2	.	CASSVGAFSYGYTF	TGTGCCAGTAGTGTTGGGGCATTCTCTTATGGCTACACCTTC
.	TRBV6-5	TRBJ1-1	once	CASSWGQNTEAFF	TGTGCCAGTTCTTGGGGGCAGAACACTGAAGCTTTCTTT
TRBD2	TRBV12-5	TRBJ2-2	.	CASGLVLFLAGKYGELFF	TGTGCTAGTGGTTTGGTACTGTTTCTAGCGGGAAAGTACGGGGAGCTGTTTTTT
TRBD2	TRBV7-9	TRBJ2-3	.	CASSLTSDTDTQYF	TGTGCCAGCAGCTTAACTAGCGACACAGATACGCAGTATTTT
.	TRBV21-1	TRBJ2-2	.	CASSNLPGGVTGELFF	TGTGCCAGCAGCAACCTCCCGGGAGGAGTAACCGGGGAGCTGTTTTTT
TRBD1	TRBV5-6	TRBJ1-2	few	CASTRTGGGGGYTF	TGTGCCAGCACACGCACAGGGGGGGGAGGAGGCTACACCTTC
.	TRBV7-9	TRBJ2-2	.	CASQLGYRHDAGELFF	TGTGCCAGTCAGCTTGGGTACAGACACGATGCCGGGGAGCTGTTTTTT
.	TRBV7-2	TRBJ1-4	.	CASSLVAGVQSEKLFF	TGTGCCAGCAGCTTAGTAGCGGGGGTGCAGAGCGAAAAACTGTTTTTT
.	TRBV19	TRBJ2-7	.	CASSYEQYF	TGTGCCAGTTCCTACGAGCAGTACTTC
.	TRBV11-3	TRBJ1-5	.	CASSSAVNQPQHF	TGTGCCAGCAGTAGCGCAGTCAATCAGCCCCAGCATTTT
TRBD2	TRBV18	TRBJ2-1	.	CASSGLAGEGEQFF	TGTGCCAGCTCAGGACTAGCGGGAGAGGGTGAGCAGTTCTTC
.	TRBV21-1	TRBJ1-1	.	CASSINEAFF	TGTGCCAGCAGCATTAATGAAGCTTTCTTT
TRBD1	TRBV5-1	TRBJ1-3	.	CASSPDPGTAGNTIYF	TGCGCCAGCAGCCCGGACCCCGGGACAGCAGGAAACACCATATATTTT
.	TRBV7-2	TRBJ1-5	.	CASQGSGTQPQHF	TGTGCCAGCCAGGGGTCGGGGACCCAGCCCCAGCATTTT
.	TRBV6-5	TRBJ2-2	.	CASSYPTGGELFF	TGTGCCAGCAGTTACCCAACAGGGGGGGAGCTGTTTTTT
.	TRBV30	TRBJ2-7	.	CAWLGPGGKEQYF	TGTGCCTGGCTGGGTCCCGGGGGAAAAGAGCAGTACTTC
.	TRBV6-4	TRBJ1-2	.	CASSPTGLGYGYTF	TGTGCCAGCAGTCCAACAGGGCTGGGCTATGGCTACACCTTC
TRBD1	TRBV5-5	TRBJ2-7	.	CASNLGTGGEQYF	TGTGCCAGCAACTTAGGGACAGGGGGCGAGCAGTACTTC
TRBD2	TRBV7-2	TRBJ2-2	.	CASSSGLAGITGELFF	TGTGCCAGCAGCTCGGGACTAGCGGGAATAACCGGGGAGCTGTTTTTT
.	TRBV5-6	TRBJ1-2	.	CASTGGPYGYTF	TGTGCCAGCACGGGGGGGCCCTATGGCTACACCTTC
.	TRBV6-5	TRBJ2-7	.	CASSVTATYEQYF	TGTGCCAGCAGTGTGACAGCAACCTACGAGCAGTACTTC
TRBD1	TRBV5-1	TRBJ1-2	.	CASSLTTGVIGYTF	TGCGCCAGCAGCTTGACAACAGGGGTCATTGGCTACACCTTC
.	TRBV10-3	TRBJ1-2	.	CAISDRGVYTF	TGTGCCATCAGTGATCGGGGAGTCTACACCTTC
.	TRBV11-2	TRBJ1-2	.	CASSRDINYGYTF	TGTGCCAGCAGCCGGGACATCAACTATGGCTACACCTTC
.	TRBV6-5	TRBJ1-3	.	CASSQTGTFGNTIYF	TGTGCCAGCAGTCAGACCGGGACATTTGGAAACACCATATATTTT
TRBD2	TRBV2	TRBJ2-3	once	CASSVAGGRTDTQYF	TGTGCCAGCAGCGTAGCGGGAGGACGCACAGATACGCAGTATTTT
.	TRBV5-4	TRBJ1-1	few	CASSENAMNTEAFF	TGTGCCAGCAGCGAGAATGCCATGAACACTGAAGCTTTCTTT
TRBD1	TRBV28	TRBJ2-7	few	CASSLFRDRGPEQYF	TGTGCCAGCAGTTTATTCCGGGACAGGGGGCCTGAGCAGTACTTC
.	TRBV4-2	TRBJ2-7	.	CASSQGPHGYEQYF	TGTGCCAGCAGCCAAGGGCCACATGGCTACGAGCAGTACTTC
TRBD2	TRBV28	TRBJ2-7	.	CAISSGSGEQYF	TGTGCCATTTCGAGCGGGAGTGGTGAGCAGTACTTC
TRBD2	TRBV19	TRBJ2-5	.	CASSQAGVGSETQYF	TGTGCCAGTAGCCAAGCGGGAGTGGGGTCAGAGACCCAGTACTTC
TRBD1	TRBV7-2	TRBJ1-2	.	CASSFSGTGNNYGYTF	TGTGCCAGCAGCTTCAGCGGGACAGGGAATAACTATGGCTACACCTTC
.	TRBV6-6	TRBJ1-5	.	CASSYLGLNQPQHF	TGTGCCAGCAGTTACTTGGGACTCAATCAGCCCCAGCATTTT
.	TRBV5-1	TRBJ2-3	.	CASSSRGTDTQYF	TGCGCCAGCAGCTCCCGGGGCACAGATACGCAGTATTTT
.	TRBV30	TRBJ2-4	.	CAWSRGRAKNIQYF	TGTGCCTGGAGTAGGGGAAGGGCCAAAAACATTCAGTACTTC
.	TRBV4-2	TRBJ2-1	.	CASSHSGSYNEQFF	TGTGCCAGCAGCCATAGCGGCTCCTACAATGAGCAGTTCTTC
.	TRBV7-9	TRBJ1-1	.	CASSLGLGQNTEAFF	TGTGCCAGCAGCTTAGGTCTGGGGCAGAACACTGAAGCTTTCTTT